A selection of T cell receptor beta chains follows, all from one sample in a study of blood T cells in healthy people across ages. TCRdb analysed the 5' RACE reads with MiXCR anew, one entry per CDR3 protein. The sample has some 1,500,000 distinct CDR3 sequences; roughly two fifths are singletons. Input material: blood. The receptors shown here come from a woman younger than 30 in good health. Both conserved end residues are part of each CDR3. The D gene is left open where the match is weak. Clone size, where shown, is once, few, many, or a class for clones that have expanded.

>NA|16|TRBD2|TRBV7-2|TRBJ2-3
CASSQTSGSGTDTQYF
TGTGCCAGCAGCCAGACTAGCGGGAGTGGCACAGATACGCAGTATTTT
>NA|14|TRBD2|TRBV30|TRBJ2-7
CAWNLGGGSYEQYF
TGTGCCTGGAATCTCGGAGGCGGGAGCTACGAGCAGTACTTC
>NA|12|NA|TRBV9|TRBJ2-2
CASSVVPGELFF
TGTGCCAGCAGCGTAGTTCCCGGGGAGCTGTTTTTT
>NA|13|NA|TRBV7-2|TRBJ1-1
CASTPDTLTEAFF
TGTGCCAGCACCCCGGACACGCTCACTGAAGCTTTCTTT
>few|12|NA|TRBV7-2|TRBJ2-7
CASSLSSTEQYF
TGTGCCAGCAGCCTTTCCTCTACGGAGCAGTACTTC
>NA|15|NA|TRBV5-4|TRBJ2-3
CASSLDSSSTDTQYF
TGTGCCAGCAGCTTGGACAGTTCTAGCACAGATACGCAGTATTTT
>NA|16|NA|TRBV7-9|TRBJ1-5
CASSSVTGLSNQPQHF
TGTGCCAGCAGCTCAGTCACAGGGTTGAGCAATCAGCCCCAGCATTTT
>NA|17|NA|TRBV24-1|TRBJ1-1
CATSDLYRDRYNTEAFF
TGTGCCACCAGTGATCTTTACCGGGACCGGTACAACACTGAAGCTTTCTTT
>few|14|TRBD1|TRBV18|TRBJ1-1
CASSPLQGVTEAFF
TGTGCCAGCTCACCACTGCAGGGGGTGACTGAAGCTTTCTTT
>few|14|TRBD1|TRBV5-1|TRBJ2-7
CASSWGQAYNEQYF
TGCGCCAGCAGCTGGGGACAGGCTTACAATGAGCAGTACTTC
>NA|19|NA|TRBV7-8|TRBJ2-3
CASSLMTVTGLNPTDTQYF
TGTGCCAGCAGCTTAATGACCGTAACAGGGCTGAACCCCACAGATACGCAGTATTTT
>NA|13|NA|TRBV12-3/TRBV12-4|TRBJ1-1
CASSFAGDTEAFF
TGTGCCAGCAGTTTTGCTGGGGACACTGAAGCTTTCTTT
>few|14|NA|TRBV25-1|TRBJ1-1
CASSEFGSFAEAFF
TGTGCCAGCAGTGAATTTGGGTCCTTCGCTGAAGCTTTCTTT
>NA|14|TRBD2|TRBV30|TRBJ2-5
CAWKRLAGVYEQYF
TGTGCCTGGAAGCGACTAGCGGGAGTTTATGAGCAGTACTTC
>NA|14|NA|TRBV2|TRBJ2-1
CASSEASSYNEQFF
TGTGCCAGCAGTGAGGCGAGCTCCTACAATGAGCAGTTCTTC
>few|15|TRBD1|TRBV6-6|TRBJ1-5
CASRRDRVFRQPQHF
TGTGCCAGCAGACGGGACAGGGTATTTCGTCAGCCCCAGCATTTT
>NA|12|TRBD1|TRBV4-1|TRBJ2-1
CASSQGQDEQFF
TGCGCCAGCAGCCAGGGACAGGACGAGCAGTTCTTC
>few|17|TRBD1|TRBV4-2|TRBJ2-6
CASSHGQGISGANVLTF
TGTGCCAGCAGCCACGGACAGGGGATCTCTGGGGCCAACGTCCTGACTTTC
>NA|11|NA|TRBV29-1|TRBJ1-2
CSVEYRDGYTF
TGCAGCGTGGAATACAGGGATGGCTACACCTTC
>few|15|NA|TRBV4-3|TRBJ2-6
CASSQGISGANVLTF
TGCGCCAGCAGCCAAGGGATTTCTGGGGCCAACGTCCTGACTTTC
>NA|17|TRBD2|TRBV11-2|TRBJ2-7
CASSATWTSGSTYEQYF
TGTGCCAGCAGCGCGACGTGGACTAGCGGGAGCACCTACGAGCAGTACTTC
>few|14|NA|TRBV7-9|TRBJ1-2
CASSLQATNYGYTF
TGTGCCAGCAGCTTGCAGGCTACTAACTATGGCTACACCTTC
>few|15|NA|TRBV9|TRBJ1-1
CASSAMTEMNTEAFF
TGTGCCAGCAGCGCTATGACAGAGATGAACACTGAAGCTTTCTTT
>many|16|TRBD2|TRBV6-2/TRBV6-3|TRBJ2-3
CASSRTSGRGTDTQYF
TGTGCCAGCAGTCGGACTAGCGGGAGGGGGACAGATACGCAGTATTTT
>few|13|NA|TRBV29-1|TRBJ2-5
CSVIRGQGETQYF
TGCAGCGTGATCCGGGGACAAGGAGAGACCCAGTACTTC
>NA|13|NA|TRBV4-3|TRBJ2-7
CASSQDQRYEQYF
TGCGCCAGCAGCCAAGATCAACGGTACGAGCAGTACTTC
>NA|14|TRBD1|TRBV6-1|TRBJ1-2
CASRGQGQLHGYTF
TGTGCCAGCAGAGGACAGGGGCAATTGCATGGCTACACCTTC
>NA|15|TRBD1|TRBV7-9|TRBJ2-3
CASSQGQTSTDTQYF
TGTGCCAGCAGCCAGGGACAGACTAGCACAGATACGCAGTATTTT
>NA|14|TRBD1|TRBV4-3|TRBJ1-1
CASSGSTGWTEAFF
TGCGCCAGCAGCGGATCGACAGGGTGGACTGAAGCTTTCTTT
>few|16|TRBD2|TRBV3-1|TRBJ2-3
CASSQALSGRGGTQYF
TGTGCCAGCAGCCAAGCTTTAAGCGGGAGAGGAGGTACGCAGTATTTT
>NA|17|TRBD2|TRBV4-2|TRBJ2-3
CASSQTAGGPWFDTQYF
TGTGCCAGCAGCCAGACTGCGGGAGGGCCTTGGTTTGATACGCAGTATTTT
>many|14|NA|TRBV20-1|TRBJ2-3
CSARASPSTDTQYF
TGCAGTGCTAGAGCCAGCCCTAGCACAGATACGCAGTATTTT
>few|12|NA|TRBV20-1|TRBJ2-5
CSAIRGKETQYF
TGCAGTGCTATTCGGGGAAAAGAGACCCAGTACTTC